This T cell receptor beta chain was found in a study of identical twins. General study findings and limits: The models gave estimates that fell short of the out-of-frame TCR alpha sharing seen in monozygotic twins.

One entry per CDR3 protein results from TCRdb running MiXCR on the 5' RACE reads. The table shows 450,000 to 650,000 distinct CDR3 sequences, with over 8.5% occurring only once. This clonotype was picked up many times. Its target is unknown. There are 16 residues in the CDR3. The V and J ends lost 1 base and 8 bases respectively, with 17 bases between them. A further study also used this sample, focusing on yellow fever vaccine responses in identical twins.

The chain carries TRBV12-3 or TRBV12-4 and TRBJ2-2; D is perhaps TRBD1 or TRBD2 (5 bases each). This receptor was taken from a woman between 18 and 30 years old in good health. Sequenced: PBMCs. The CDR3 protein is CASSLGAGRSSGELFF. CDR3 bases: TGTGCCAGCAGTTTAGGCGCAGGGAGATCGTCAGGGGAGCTGTTTTTT.